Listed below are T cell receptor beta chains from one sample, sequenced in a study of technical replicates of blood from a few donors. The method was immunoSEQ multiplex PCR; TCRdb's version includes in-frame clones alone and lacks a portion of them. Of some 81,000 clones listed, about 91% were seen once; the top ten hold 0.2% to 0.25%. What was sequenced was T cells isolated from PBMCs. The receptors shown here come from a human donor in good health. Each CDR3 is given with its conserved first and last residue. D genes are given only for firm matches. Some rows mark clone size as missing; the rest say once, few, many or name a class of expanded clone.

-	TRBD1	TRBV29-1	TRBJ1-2	TGCAGCGCCGGGACAGGGGCCCTCTATGGCTACACCTTC	CSAGTGALYGYTF
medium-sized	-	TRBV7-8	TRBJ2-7	TGTGCCAGCACCCCCTCCAGGGGTCTCCACGAGCAGTACTTC	CASTPSRGLHEQYF
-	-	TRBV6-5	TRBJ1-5	TGTGCCAGCAAGAGTAGGGGGTCGATTGGGCCCCAGCATTTT	CASKSRGSIGPQHF
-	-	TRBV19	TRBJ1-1	TGTGCCAGTAGTACGGGATTGAACACTGAAGCTTTCTTT	CASSTGLNTEAFF
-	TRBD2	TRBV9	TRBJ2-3	TGTGCCAGCAGCGTGGAGTTGCTAGCGGGGTCCACAGATACGCAGTATTTT	CASSVELLAGSTDTQYF
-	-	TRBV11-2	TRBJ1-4	TGTGCCAGCACCACCATGACTGGAGCTAATGAAAAACTGTTTTTT	CASTTMTGANEKLFF
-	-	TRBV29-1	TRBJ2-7	TGCAGCGTTGCCAGTTACACCTACGAGCAGTACTTC	CSVASYTYEQYF
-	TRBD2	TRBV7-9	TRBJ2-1	TGTGCCAGCAGCTTAGTACGACTAACTCTAGCGGGGAGGAACAATGAGCAGTTCTTC	CASSLVRLTLAGRNNEQFF
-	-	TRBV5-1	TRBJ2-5	TGCGCCAGCAGCTTGGGACAGCAAGTAGAGACCCAGTACTTC	CASSLGQQVETQYF
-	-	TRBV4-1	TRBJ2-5	TGCGCCAGCAGCAGAACAGGGACGGTGGAGACCCAGTACTTC	CASSRTGTVETQYF
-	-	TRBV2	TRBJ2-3	TGTGCCAGCATAGGGCCGGAGGGCACAGATACGCAGTATTTT	CASIGPEGTDTQYF
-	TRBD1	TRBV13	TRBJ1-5	TGTGCCAGCAGCGCCGGGACAGGGAATCAGCCCCAGCATTTT	CASSAGTGNQPQHF
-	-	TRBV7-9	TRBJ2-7	TGTGCCAGCAGCCCCAGCCCGGGCAGGGTGGCCCTAAGTGGAGTCGAGCAGTACTTC	CASSPSPGRVALSGVEQYF
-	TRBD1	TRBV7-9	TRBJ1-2	TGTGCCAGCAGCCGAGGACAGGGGGAAGGCTACACCTTC	CASSRGQGEGYTF
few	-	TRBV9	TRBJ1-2	TGTGCCAGCAGGGGATCGGGGGGCTTTGGCTACACCTTC	CASRGSGGFGYTF
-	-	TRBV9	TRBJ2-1	TGTGCCAGCAGCGAACTAGGAAGTGAGCAGTTCTTC	CASSELGSEQFF
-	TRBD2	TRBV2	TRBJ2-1	TGTGCCAGCAGTGCTACTAGCGGACGTTTGAATGAGCAGTTCTTC	CASSATSGRLNEQFF
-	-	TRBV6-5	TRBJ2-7	TGTGCCAGCAGTTTTCAGGGGCCGTACGAGCAGTACTTC	CASSFQGPYEQYF
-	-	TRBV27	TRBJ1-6	TGTGCCAGCAGTCACCATGGCGCGGGGAATTCACCCCTCCACTTT	CASSHHGAGNSPLHF
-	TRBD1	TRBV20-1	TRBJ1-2	TGCAGTGCCACAGGGGGCGGCTACACCTTC	CSATGGGYTF
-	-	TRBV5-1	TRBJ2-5	TGCGCCAGCAGTTTAGACAGGGAGACCCAGTACTTC	CASSLDRETQYF
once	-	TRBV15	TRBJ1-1	TGTGCCACCAGCAGAGAGCGCGCCCTCAGGGCTTCGAACACTGAAGCTTTCTTT	CATSRERALRASNTEAFF
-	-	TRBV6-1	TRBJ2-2	TGTGCCAGCAGTGGGCACAGCAGGGTTTCGAGCACCGGGGAGCTGTTTTTT	CASSGHSRVSSTGELFF
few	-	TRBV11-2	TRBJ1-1	TGTGCCATCCGGGACATCCTCATGAACACTGAAGCTTTCTTT	CAIRDILMNTEAFF
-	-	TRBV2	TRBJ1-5	TGTGCCAGCAGCGATACAGCCCCCCGGCCCCAGCATTTT	CASSDTAPRPQHF
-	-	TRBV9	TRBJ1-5	TGTGCCAGCAGCAACCAGGACAGCCATCAGCCCCAGCATTTT	CASSNQDSHQPQHF
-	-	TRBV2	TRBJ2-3	TGTGCCAGCAGACAGGATCGTACAGATACGCAGTATTTT	CASRQDRTDTQYF
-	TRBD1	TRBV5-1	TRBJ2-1	TGCGCCAGCAGCCACGGGACAGGGGACAACGATGAGCAGTTCTTC	CASSHGTGDNDEQFF
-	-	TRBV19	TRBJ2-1	TGTGCCAGTAGCAACAGCGGACGCTACAATGAGCAGTTCTTC	CASSNSGRYNEQFF
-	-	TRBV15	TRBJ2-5	TGTGCCACCAGCAGAGATGCGGAGACCCAGTACTTC	CATSRDAETQYF
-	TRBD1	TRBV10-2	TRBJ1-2	TGCGCCAGCAGTGAGTCAGGAGGGGGCGGCTACACCTTC	CASSESGGGGYTF
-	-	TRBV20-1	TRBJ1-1	TGCAGTGCTTCGAAGAGTGAAGCTTTCTTT	CSASKSEAFF
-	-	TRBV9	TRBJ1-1	TGTGCCAGCAGCGTATCGGGGAAAAAGAACACTGAAGCTTTCTTT	CASSVSGKKNTEAFF
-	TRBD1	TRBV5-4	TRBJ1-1	TGTGCCAGCAGCGCCCCAGGACAGGGGAACACTGAAGCTTTCTTT	CASSAPGQGNTEAFF
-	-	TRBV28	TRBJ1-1	TGTGCCAGCAGTTCTTACAGTGGAGGTGGAGTGTCCACTGAAGCTTTCTTT	CASSSYSGGGVSTEAFF
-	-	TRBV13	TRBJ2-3	TGTGCCAGCGGGCTGCCTGGTAGCACAGATACGCAGTATTTT	CASGLPGSTDTQYF
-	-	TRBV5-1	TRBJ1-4	TGCGCCAGCAGCTTGCAGATTGCAACTAATGAAAAACTGTTTTTT	CASSLQIATNEKLFF
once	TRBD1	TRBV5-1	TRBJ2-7	TGCGCCAGCAGCACAACAGGGGCCGGGTACGAGCAGTACTTC	CASSTTGAGYEQYF
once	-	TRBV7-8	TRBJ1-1	TGTGCCAGCAGCTTAGTTTGGGGCGCGAACACTGAAGCTTTCTTT	CASSLVWGANTEAFF
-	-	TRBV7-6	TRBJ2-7	TGTGCCAGCAGCCTCAACAGGGCTCGCGAGCAGTACTTC	CASSLNRAREQYF
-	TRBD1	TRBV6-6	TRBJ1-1	TGTGCCAGCAGTTACGGACAGGGGGGCACTGAAGCTTTCTTT	CASSYGQGGTEAFF
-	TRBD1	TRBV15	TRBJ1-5	TGTGCCACCAGCGCTCGGACAGGGGTCAATCAGCCCCAGCATTTT	CATSARTGVNQPQHF
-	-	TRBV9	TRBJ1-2	TGTGCCAGCAGCGTAGCTAGGAATAACTATGGCTACACCTTC	CASSVARNNYGYTF
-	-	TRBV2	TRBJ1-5	TGTGCCAGCAGTGAACCGGCAGGGCGACAGCCCCAGCATTTT	CASSEPAGRQPQHF
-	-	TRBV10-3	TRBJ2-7	TGTGCCATCAGTGCGGAGACGGGAGCGGATGTTTACGAGCAGTACTTC	CAISAETGADVYEQYF
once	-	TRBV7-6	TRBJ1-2	TGTGCCAGCAGCCCTGACGCCGGGGGGCAGAGTGGCTACACCTTC	CASSPDAGGQSGYTF
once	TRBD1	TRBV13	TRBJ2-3	TGTGCCAGCAGCCCCAATCCCGTGTGGGACAGCCCCCGCACAGATACGCAGTATTTT	CASSPNPVWDSPRTDTQYF